The 14 T cell receptor beta chains listed next were all sequenced from one sample in a study of T cell responses to AZD1222 COVID-19 vaccine. Using immunoSEQ multiplex PCR, the repertoire was profiled, and TCRdb retains in-frame clones only, with some absent. The sample has fewer than 150,000 clones, 80% to 90% seen once. Sequenced here: peripheral blood, sampled on day 0 of AZD1222 vaccination. The receptor set was obtained from an adult in good health.

This clone was observed a few times. For the CDR3, the DNA is TGTGCCAGCAAACCCTTCGCCCTTAGTACCACAGGGGAAAACTACGAGCAGTACTTC. It specifies CASKPFALSTTGENYEQYF. The chain joins TRBV27 to TRBJ2-7; 7 nucleotides match TRBD1. V shed 7 bases and J 3 bases; nucleotides not matched to a gene: 24. This CDR3 is 19 amino acids long. From germline, CDR1 is MNHEY and CDR2 SMNVEV (reference sequence).

The chain links TRBV5-4 to TRBJ2-5, with 8 bases aligning to TRBD1. CDR1 and CDR2 from the germline V gene are SGHNT and YYREEE (reference sequence). The CDR3 totals 16 residues. The junction had 12 bases not matched to a gene; V was cut back by 4 bases and J by 4 bases. CDR3: CASSPTLLGQGETQYF. The CDR3 nucleotides are TGTGCCAGCAGCCCCACACTTCTTGGACAGGGAGAGACCCAGTACTTC.

This chain uses TRBV29-1 with TRBJ2-7; 10 positions match TRBD2. CDR1 is SQVTM and CDR2 is ANQGSEA in the germline V gene. There are 14 residues in the CDR3. The trim removed 2 bases at V and 6 bases at J, leaving 7 bases unmatched. CDR3 bases: TGCAGCGTTGAAATTGTAGCGGGAGGTCGCGAGCAGTACTTC. This sequence encodes CSVEIVAGGREQYF.

The V and J genes are TRBV27 and TRBJ2-7; 13 nucleotides agree with TRBD2. This CDR3 has 17 amino acids. The germline V gene has CDR1 MNHEY and CDR2 SMNVEV (reference sequence). Losses at the gene ends were 2 bases for V and 3 bases for J; bases not matched to a gene: 7. The CDR3 region has the DNA TGTGCCAGCAGTTTAACGAGGGGACTAGCGGGAAACTACGAGCAGTACTTC. Translation: CASSLTRGLAGNYEQYF.

The V and J genes are TRBV4-1 and TRBJ2-7; TRBD2 aligns across 10 bases. Germline V gene lookup returns CDR1 MGHRA and CDR2 YSYEKL. With 4 bases clipped from V and 1 base from J, the junction kept 1 base outside the gene matches. The CDR3 contains 14 residues. CDR3 in DNA: TGCGCCAGCAGCCTAGCGGGGGGATCCTACGAGCAGTACTTC. Residues: CASSLAGGSYEQYF.

This sequence joins TRBV9 and TRBJ1-2; D is unresolved. The CDR3 loop spans 14 amino acids. CDR1 is SGDLS and CDR2 is YYNGEE in the germline V gene. Trimming cost V 3 bases and J 7 bases, with 16 bases left between them. CDR3 nucleotides: TGTGCCAGCAGCGCCTGGGATTCGATTTTTGGCTACACCTTC. This gives the protein CASSAWDSIFGYTF. Together with reference TRBV9 and TRBJ1-2, the CDR3 gives the full variable domain: DSGVTQTPKHLITATGQRVTLRCSPRSGDLSVYWYQQSLDQGLQFLIQYYNGEERAKGNILERFSAQQFPDLHSELNLSSLELGDSALYFCASSAWDSIFGYTFGSGTRLTVV.

The chain is built from TRBV9 and TRBJ2-3; 12 bases fit TRBD2. From germline, CDR1 is SGDLS and CDR2 YYNGEE. After removal of 4 bases from V and 7 bases from J, the junction contained 10 bases not matched to a gene. CDR3 length: 16 amino acids. CDR3 in DNA: TGTGCCAGCAGCCCCAGACTAGCGGGGGATGTGAATACGCAGTATTTT. This translates into CASSPRLAGDVNTQYF.

This clone was detected once. J is TRBJ1-2 and V is TRBV19; no definite D call. The germline CDR1 and CDR2 sequences are LNHDA and SQIVND (reference sequence). This CDR3 comprises 13 residues. With 6 bases removed from V and 4 bases from J, the gap between germline ends came to 12 bases. This CDR3 is CASSVEGSYGYTF. CDR3 sequence (DNA): TGTGCCAGTAGCGTTGAGGGATCCTATGGCTACACCTTC.

The rearrangement joins TRBV12-3 or TRBV12-4 to TRBJ2-3, with 8 nucleotides matching TRBD2. V lost 5 bases to trimming and J lost 5 bases; unmatched junction nucleotides: 3. CDR3 size: 13 residues. The DNA for the CDR3 is TGTGCCAGCAGTCGGGGGGGTATAGATACGCAGTATTTT. This sequence encodes CASSRGGIDTQYF.

This chain connects TRBV27 to TRBJ1-3, with D unclear. The CDR3 loop spans 15 amino acids. Germline V lookup: CDR1 MNHEY, CDR2 SMNVEV (reference sequence). Trimming removed 2 bases from V and 3 bases from J, with 11 bases in between. This chain's CDR3 is CASSLSSSLGNTIYF. In DNA form, the CDR3 reads TGTGCCAGCAGTTTAAGCAGTTCCCTTGGAAACACCATATATTTT.

The chain couples TRBV6-1 to TRBJ2-5; TRBD1 aligns across 8 bases. This CDR3 region has 15 residues. V dropped 2 bases and J dropped 5; count of bases not matched to a gene: 7. Per germline, CDR1 MNHNS and CDR2 SASEGT. For the CDR3, the DNA is TGTGCCAGCAGTGAAACACGGACAGGGATGGAGACCCAGTACTTC. Its translation is CASSETRTGMETQYF.

The chain uses TRBV28 and TRBJ2-7; TRBD2 might be the D (6 bases). Trimming removed 6 bases at V and 5 bases at J, with 17 bases between. The CDR3 totals 14 residues. CDR1 and CDR2 from the germline V gene are MDHEN and SYDVKM. The CDR3 sequence: CASRAGSGFDEQYF. The CDR3 region has the DNA TGTGCCAGCAGGGCGGGAAGTGGGTTCGACGAGCAGTACTTC.

The chain has TRBV5-5 and TRBJ2-7; 7 positions match TRBD1. CDR3 length: 13 residues. V was clipped by 3 bases and J by 5 bases; unmatched bases: 5. Germline V gives CDR1 SGHKS, CDR2 YYEKEE (reference sequence). The CDR3 protein is CASSSGQRDEQYF. In DNA, the CDR3 is TGTGCCAGCAGCTCGGGACAGAGGGACGAGCAGTACTTC.

This clone was picked up a small number of times. The chain employs TRBV6-1 and TRBJ1-4; TRBD1 agrees at 7 bases. This CDR3 is built from 14 residues. Trimming cost V 4 bases and J 10 bases; bases outside gene matches: 9. The germline gives CDR1 MNHNS, CDR2 SASEGT. This CDR3 reads CASSGARQGGKLFF. The CDR3 nucleotides read TGTGCCAGCAGTGGAGCTCGACAGGGCGGAAAACTGTTTTTT.